One and the same sample provided the 29 T cell receptor beta chains below, sequenced in a study of post-analysis software for immune sequencing data. No cognate antigen is known for these TCRs. TCR beta libraries were prepared from cDNA with unique molecular identifiers. TCRdb re-called the PCR reads with MiXCR, one entry per CDR3 protein. The sample lists around 710,000 distinct CDR3 sequences, approximately 44% occurring once. Whole-study results and caveats: Five or six TRBV segments, TRBV5-6, TRBV5-1 and TRBV20-1 among them, were found more frequent in patients than controls.

Material: blood. The receptor source for this set is a girl between 10 and 17 years old with multiple sclerosis.

This chain uses TRBV5-6 with TRBJ1-5, with 7 bases identical to TRBD1. The CDR3 runs to 14 residues. The V gene's germline CDR1 is SGHDT and CDR2 YYEEEE. Trimming took 2 bases from V and 9 from J; bases not matched to a gene: 8. CDR3 bases: TGTGCCAGCAGCTTCGGGACAGCGGGTTGGCCCCAGCATTTT. This encodes CASSFGTAGWPQHF.

V usage is TRBV12-5 and J usage is TRBJ2-7; TRBD1 might be the D (6 bases). Deletions cut 0 bases from V and 0 bases from J, with 18 bases between. In germline, CDR1 is LGHNT, CDR2 FRNRAP. The CDR3 sequence is 18 residues long. The CDR3 reads CASGLVPPEQGISYEQYF. As DNA, the CDR3 is TGTGCTAGTGGTTTGGTCCCCCCCGAACAGGGTATCTCCTACGAGCAGTACTTC. Full variable domain (missing parts from reference TRBV12-5 and TRBJ2-7): DARVTQTPRHKVTEMGQEVTMRCQPILGHNTVFWYRQTMMQGLELLAYFRNRAPLDDSGMPKDRFSAEMPDATLATLKIQPSEPRDSAVYFCASGLVPPEQGISYEQYFGPGTRLTVT.

The J gene is TRBJ2-1, the V gene TRBV7-2; D gene uncertain. The CDR3 consists of 13 residues. Looked up from germline, CDR1 is SGHTA and CDR2 is FQGNSA. Deletions cut 5 bases from V and 7 bases from J, with 12 bases between. The CDR3 region has the DNA TGTGCCAGCAGCCCCCGGGCCCCGAATGAGCAGTTCTTC. Amino acid sequence: CASSPRAPNEQFF.

The V call is TRBV27, the J call TRBJ1-2; a possible D gene is TRBD1 (6 bases). The CDR3 covers 16 residues. Germline lookup yields CDR1 MNHEY and CDR2 SMNVEV (reference sequence). V lost 4 bases to trimming and J lost 0 bases, with 15 bases between them. CDR3 nucleotide sequence: TGTGCCAGCAGTTCTATTACAGGGTTTCCTAACTATGGCTACACCTTC. It yields the protein CASSSITGFPNYGYTF.

J is TRBJ2-1 and V is TRBV7-3; the match to TRBD2 covers 8 bases. The junction had 8 bases not matched to a gene; V was cut back by 1 base and J by 6 bases. Germline V lookup: CDR1 SGHTA, CDR2 FQGTGA. This CDR3 region has 16 residues. CDR3 protein: CASSLRGVAGLNEQFF. For the CDR3, the DNA is TGTGCCAGCAGCTTAAGGGGGGTAGCGGGACTCAATGAGCAGTTCTTC.

The sample holds a few counts of this clonotype. The chain links TRBV29-1 to TRBJ2-1, with D possibly TRBD2 on 6 matching bases. V was shortened by 4 bases and J by 3 bases, with 19 bases between the two germline ends. The CDR3 runs 16 residues. Germline lookup yields CDR1 SQVTM and CDR2 ANQGSEA. The chain's CDR3 is CSVVFSSGPYYNEQFF. The DNA for the CDR3 is TGCAGCGTTGTATTTAGTAGCGGTCCTTACTACAATGAGCAGTTCTTC.

The rearrangement uses TRBV10-3 and TRBJ2-1; 7 positions match TRBD1. The ends lost 3 bases at V and 4 bases at J; junction bases unmatched: 9. CDR1 ENHRY and CDR2 SYGVKD come from the germline V gene. The CDR3 runs to 16 residues. The CDR3 sequence: CAISDLRDSLYNEQFF. Written as DNA, the CDR3 is TGTGCCATCAGTGACCTCCGGGACAGCCTTTACAATGAGCAGTTCTTC.

This chain links TRBV20-1 with TRBJ2-5; weak D call: TRBD1 (6 bases). This CDR3 comprises 14 residues. The germline CDR1 and CDR2 sequences are DFQATT and SNEGSKA (reference sequence). V dropped 5 bases and J dropped 4 bases, with 17 bases sitting between them. CDR3 protein: CSAATGQGGETQYF. For the CDR3, the DNA is TGCAGTGCTGCAACGGGCCAAGGGGGAGAGACCCAGTACTTC.

The chain uses TRBV5-1 and TRBJ2-1; the match to TRBD2 covers 15 bases. J gave up 0 bases and V 4 bases, and 5 bases lay outside the gene matches. Germline lookup yields CDR1 SGHRS and CDR2 YFSETQ. The CDR3 runs to 18 residues. The CDR3 DNA follows: TGCGCCAGCAGCGTTGGACTAGCGGGAGGGAGCTCCTACAATGAGCAGTTCTTC. Protein sequence: CASSVGLAGGSSYNEQFF.

There are a few counts of this clonotype. V gene TRBV29-1 combines with J gene TRBJ2-1; TRBD1 agrees at 7 bases. Per germline, CDR1 SQVTM and CDR2 ANQGSEA. J lost 5 bases, V lost 6 bases, and 10 bases had no gene match. The CDR3 has 14 amino acids. CDR3 DNA sequence: TGCAGCGTCCTATTACAGGGGTTCCACAATGAGCAGTTCTTC. It is translated as CSVLLQGFHNEQFF.

This clonotype was seen a few times. The chain couples TRBV11-2 to TRBJ2-7; 15 bases align to TRBD2. This CDR3 region has 19 residues. Germline CDR1 reads SGHAT; CDR2 reads FQNNGV. The V and J ends lost 0 bases and 0 bases, in that order; junction bases with no gene match: 6. The CDR3 is CASSLDQGLAGGFSYEQYF. CDR3 in DNA: TGTGCCAGCAGCTTAGATCAGGGACTAGCGGGAGGATTCTCCTACGAGCAGTACTTC. Together with reference TRBV11-2 and TRBJ2-7, the CDR3 gives the full variable domain: EAGVAQSPRYKIIEKRQSVAFWCNPISGHATLYWYQQILGQGPKLLIQFQNNGVVDDSQLPKDRFSAERLKGVDSTLKIQPAKLEDSAVYLCASSLDQGLAGGFSYEQYFGPGTRLTVT.

The chain employs TRBV5-1 and TRBJ2-7; D may be TRBD2 (6 bases). The CDR3 consists of 15 residues. CDR1 and CDR2 from the germline V gene are SGHRS and YFSETQ. The germline V and J ends were trimmed by 5 bases and 4 bases, with 19 bases remaining between them. The CDR3 spells CASRPGPTEGYEQYF. The CDR3 nucleotides read TGCGCCAGCAGACCGGGCCCAACGGAGGGTTACGAGCAGTACTTC. Complete variable domain (other parts from reference TRBV5-1 and TRBJ2-7): KAGVTQTPRYLIKTRGQQVTLSCSPISGHRSVSWYQQTPGQGLQFLFEYFSETQRNKGNFPGRFSGRQFSNSRSEMNVSTLELGDSALYLCASRPGPTEGYEQYFGPGTRLTVT.

The CDR3 nucleotides read TGCAGTGCTAGAAAGAGCGGACGTGGAGAGACCCAGTACTTC. Amino acids: CSARKSGRGETQYF. J is TRBJ2-5 and V is TRBV20-1, with D perhaps matching TRBD2 (5 bases). The V end lost 2 bases, the J end lost 4 bases, and 14 bases lay between the germline ends. The CDR3 loop spans 14 amino acids. CDR1 and CDR2 from the germline V gene are DFQATT and SNEGSKA (reference sequence).

This clonotype has a handful of counts. This rearrangement joins TRBV20-1 to TRBJ2-1; TRBD1 aligns across 7 bases. This CDR3 contains 15 residues. V lost 0 bases and J lost 6; bases outside the gene matches: 8. From germline, CDR1 is DFQATT and CDR2 SNEGSKA (reference sequence). The CDR3 region is CSARDLGQRFNEQFF. DNA of the CDR3: TGCAGTGCTAGAGATCTGGGACAGAGGTTCAATGAGCAGTTCTTC.

The chain employs TRBV7-8 and TRBJ2-7; a weak D match, TRBD1 (6 bases). The CDR3 totals 14 residues. Germline V gene sequence: CDR1 SGHVS, CDR2 FQNEAQ. The V gene lost 4 bases and the J gene lost 3 bases, with 13 bases spanning the gap. The CDR3 DNA reads TGTGCCAGCAGCTGGAGCCAGGGGATCTACGAGCAGTACTTC. This codes for CASSWSQGIYEQYF.

This clonotype was counted a few times. Here the CDR3 DNA reads TGTGCCAGCAGCTCCAGGGTGGACATTCAGTACTTC. Its translation: CASSSRVDIQYF. This chain connects TRBV5-6 to TRBJ2-4; D is possibly TRBD1 (5 bases). The CDR3 runs 12 residues. Germline CDR1 is SGHDT and CDR2 is YYEEEE. V lost 3 bases and J lost 8, with 9 bases in between. The full variable domain, in which reference TRBV5-6 and TRBJ2-4 provide the parts outside the CDR3, is DAGVTQSPTHLIKTRGQQVTLRCSPKSGHDTVSWYQQALGQGPQFIFQYYEEEERQRGNFPDRFSGHQFPNYSSELNVNALLLGDSALYLCASSSRVDIQYFGAGTRLSVL.

This clonotype came up a few times. The V and J genes are TRBV6-6 and TRBJ2-5; D is perhaps TRBD1 (5 bases). The CDR3 consists of 16 residues. Trimming shortened V by 1 base and J by 3 bases, and 15 bases separated the two germline ends. Germline V CDR1 and CDR2: MNHNY, SVGAGI (reference sequence). This chain's CDR3 is CASSYLRAGKKETQYF. Written as DNA, the CDR3 is TGTGCCAGCAGTTACTTACGGGCAGGGAAAAAAGAGACCCAGTACTTC.

The chain employs TRBV19 and TRBJ1-5; D gene unclear. The CDR3 consists of 15 residues. Trimming removed 2 bases at V and 3 bases at J, with 11 bases between. The germline gives CDR1 LNHDA, CDR2 SQIVND (reference sequence). The CDR3 DNA sequence: TGTGCCAGTAGTATACAAAAGGGTCTCAATCAGCCCCAGCATTTT. It encodes CASSIQKGLNQPQHF. Full variable domain (missing parts from reference TRBV19 and TRBJ1-5): DGGITQSPKYLFRKEGQNVTLSCEQNLNHDAMYWYRQDPGQGLRLIYYSQIVNDFQKGDIAEGYSVSREKKESFPLTVTSAQKNPTAFYLCASSIQKGLNQPQHFGDGTRLSIL.

Comments on this clonotype: At one end the junction does not follow the germline gene, possibly because of a read error. V and J are TRBV7-9 and TRBJ2-3; D not certain. The germline V gene encodes CDR1 SEHNR and CDR2 FQNEAQ (reference sequence). The CDR3 is made up of 14 amino acids. CDR3 sequence (DNA): TGTGCCGGCAGCTCTCTTGATGGAACAGATACGCAGTATTTT. It specifies CAGSSLDGTDTQYF. The full variable domain, completed using reference TRBV7-9 and TRBJ2-3, is DTGVSQNPRHKITKRGQNVTFRCDPISEHNRLYWYRQTLGQGPEFLTYFQNEAQLEKSRLLSDRFSAERPKGSFSTLEIQRTEQGDSAMYLCAGSSLDGTDTQYFGPGTRLTVL.

CDR3: CASSPLLSGANVLTF. DNA for the CDR3: TGTGCCAGCAGTCCCCTCCTCTCTGGGGCCAACGTCCTGACTTTC. This rearrangement joins TRBV27 to TRBJ2-6; no clear D. This CDR3 has 15 amino acids. Trimming pared 5 bases from V and 0 bases from J, leaving 8 bases between. Per germline, CDR1 MNHEY and CDR2 SMNVEV (reference sequence).

This clonotype occurred a few times. The chain employs TRBV29-1 and TRBJ2-1; TRBD2 aligns across 11 bases. Germline lookup yields CDR1 SQVTM and CDR2 ANQGSEA. This CDR3 has 14 amino acids. V dropped 6 bases and J dropped 5; count of bases not matched to a gene: 6. DNA for the CDR3: TGCAGCGTCGACGGACTAGCGGGTGACAATGAGCAGTTCTTC. It translates to CSVDGLAGDNEQFF.

The CDR3 sequence is CASSALRGVNNEQFF. The CDR3 nucleotides read TGTGCCAGCAGCGCCCTCAGGGGGGTCAACAATGAGCAGTTCTTC. V and J are TRBV7-9 and TRBJ2-1; D might be TRBD1 (7 bases). This CDR3 has 15 amino acids. Per germline, CDR1 SEHNR and CDR2 FQNEAQ (reference sequence). Trimming removed 5 bases at V and 5 bases at J, with 16 bases between. Supplemented by reference TRBV7-9 and TRBJ2-1, the full variable domain reads DTGVSQNPRHKITKRGQNVTFRCDPISEHNRLYWYRQTLGQGPEFLTYFQNEAQLEKSRLLSDRFSAERPKGSFSTLEIQRTEQGDSAMYLCASSALRGVNNEQFFGPGTRLTVL.

This clonotype was seen only a few times. The chain has TRBV7-2 and TRBJ1-1; TRBD1 agrees at 9 bases. Germline V gene sequence: CDR1 SGHTA, CDR2 FQGNSA. There are 16 residues in the CDR3. The trim removed 4 bases at V and 0 bases at J, leaving 6 bases unmatched. CDR3 coding DNA: TGTGCCAGCAGCTCGGGACAGGGATTGGTGAACACTGAAGCTTTCTTT. It is translated as CASSSGQGLVNTEAFF.

This clonotype was detected a few times. The genes are TRBV29-1 and TRBJ2-7, with 14 bases identical to TRBD2. The CDR3 covers 16 residues. The germline CDR1 and CDR2 sequences are SQVTM and ANQGSEA. Unmatched junction bases numbered 7, after V lost 4 bases and J lost 2 bases. The CDR3 DNA reads TGCAGCGTTGGCGGACTAGCGGGAGGAATAACCTACGAGCAGTACTTC. Its protein is CSVGGLAGGITYEQYF.

This chain links TRBV2 with TRBJ2-4; 12 bases align to TRBD2. The CDR3 runs to 20 residues. V trimming: 3 bases; J trimming: 3 bases; junction bases outside the gene matches: 15. The germline V gene encodes CDR1 SNHLY and CDR2 FYNNEI. Here the CDR3 reads CASSDPRGLAGSRDKNIQYF. The CDR3 coding sequence is TGTGCCAGCAGTGATCCCCGAGGACTAGCGGGATCTCGGGACAAAAACATTCAGTACTTC.

The chain uses TRBV2 and TRBJ2-3; no firm D call. The CDR3 length is 14 residues. Germline-derived CDR1 and CDR2 are SNHLY and FYNNEI. Trimming removed 7 bases at V and 1 base at J, with 12 bases between. The CDR3 is CASKRRPGTDTQYF. The CDR3 DNA sequence: TGTGCCAGCAAGCGACGGCCGGGCACAGATACGCAGTATTTT.

For the CDR3, the DNA is TGCGCCAGCAGTTTTCGACAGGGGGCCTACGAGCAGTACTTC. This gives the protein CASSFRQGAYEQYF. The rearrangement links TRBV5-1 to TRBJ2-7; 9 nucleotides line up with TRBD1. With 5 bases clipped from V and 2 bases from J, the junction kept 5 bases outside the gene matches. Germline V gives CDR1 SGHRS, CDR2 YFSETQ. This CDR3 is 14 amino acids long. The whole variable domain, filled in from reference TRBV5-1 and TRBJ2-7, reads KAGVTQTPRYLIKTRGQQVTLSCSPISGHRSVSWYQQTPGQGLQFLFEYFSETQRNKGNFPGRFSGRQFSNSRSEMNVSTLELGDSALYLCASSFRQGAYEQYFGPGTRLTVT.

This clonotype was observed many times. V is TRBV29-1 and J is TRBJ2-3; D perhaps matches TRBD1 (7 bases). The length of the CDR3 is 16 residues. CDR1 SQVTM and CDR2 ANQGSEA come from the germline V gene. V was clipped by 3 bases and J by 2 bases, with 18 bases between them. The CDR3 sequence: CSVEFRGDKSTDTQYF. CDR3 bases: TGCAGCGTTGAGTTCAGGGGGGATAAATCCACAGATACGCAGTATTTT.

This chain links TRBV4-2 with TRBJ2-7; D remains unclear. The J call is in doubt because the DNA end fits TRBJ2-5 better. CDR1 and CDR2 (germline): LGHNA, YNFKEQ. The CDR3 is 13 amino acids. The DNA for the CDR3 is TGTGCCAGCAGCCAAGGTAGCTTGGAGACCCAGTACTTC. It translates to CASSQGSLETQYF.